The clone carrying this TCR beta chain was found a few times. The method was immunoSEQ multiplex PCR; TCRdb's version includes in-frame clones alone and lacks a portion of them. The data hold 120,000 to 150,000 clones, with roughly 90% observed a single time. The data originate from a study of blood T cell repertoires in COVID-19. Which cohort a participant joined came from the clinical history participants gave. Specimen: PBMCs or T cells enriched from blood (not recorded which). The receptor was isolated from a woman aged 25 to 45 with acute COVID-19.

CDR3 amino acids: CASSISEGLGPLGAPLHF. CDR3 bases: TGTGCCAGTAGTATCTCGGAGGGCCTAGGGCCCCTAGGCGCACCCCTCCACTTT. This chain joins TRBV19 and TRBJ1-6; no definite D call. The CDR3 runs to 18 residues. Trimming took 3 bases from V and 11 from J, leaving 26 bases between them. Germline values: CDR1 LNHDA, CDR2 SQIVND (reference sequence).